Listed below are T cell receptor beta chains from one sample, sequenced in a study of neurological immune-mediated disorders. TCRdb recomputed calls from the 5' RACE reads with MiXCR, one row per CDR3 protein. The sample lists 93,000 or so distinct CDR3 sequences; more than 10% were seen once. Sequences were obtained from PBMCs. The source is a female donor with HTLV-1-associated myelopathy (HAM/TSP). Each CDR3 is given with its conserved first and last residue. Fields, in order: J gene, V gene, CDR3 length, D gene, clone size, CDR3 protein, CDR3 DNA. D genes are given only for firm matches. Size tells how often a clone was seen (once, few, many) or the class of an expanded clone, and some rows leave it out.

J: TRBJ2-3
V: TRBV9
length: 12
D: .
size: many
CDR3: CASSLAADTQYF
DNA: TGTGCCAGCAGCCTGGCCGCAGATACGCAGTATTTT

J: TRBJ2-1
V: TRBV7-2
length: 19
D: TRBD2
size: many
CDR3: CASSPNGLAGRGSYNEQFF
DNA: TGTGCCAGCAGCCCGAATGGACTAGCGGGGAGAGGATCCTACAATGAGCAGTTCTTC

J: TRBJ2-4
V: TRBV6-5
length: 15
D: .
size: many
CDR3: CASSSGVRPKNIQYF
DNA: TGTGCCAGCAGTTCCGGGGTCCGGCCCAAAAACATTCAGTACTTC

J: TRBJ1-6
V: TRBV28
length: 15
D: .
size: many
CDR3: CASRPHPGVNSPLHF
DNA: TGTGCCAGCAGACCACACCCGGGCGTTAATTCACCCCTCCACTTT

J: TRBJ2-5
V: TRBV3-1
length: 14
D: TRBD2
size: .
CDR3: CASSPTSGQETQYF
DNA: TGTGCCAGCAGCCCTACTAGCGGCCAAGAGACCCAGTACTTC

J: TRBJ2-3
V: TRBV10-3
length: 15
D: TRBD2
size: many
CDR3: CAILASGGSTDTQYF
DNA: TGTGCCATCTTGGCTAGCGGGGGGAGCACAGATACGCAGTATTTT

J: TRBJ1-5
V: TRBV29-1
length: 13
D: .
size: .
CDR3: CSAQLSVSQPQHF
DNA: TGCAGCGCCCAGCTTTCTGTCTCTCAGCCCCAGCATTTT

J: TRBJ1-2
V: TRBV29-1
length: 14
D: TRBD1
size: many
CDR3: CSVEDPRQGYGYTF
DNA: TGCAGCGTTGAAGATCCGAGACAGGGGTATGGCTACACCTTC

J: TRBJ1-5
V: TRBV20-1
length: 14
D: TRBD1
size: .
CDR3: CSAKRGDRVKPQHF
DNA: TGCAGTGCCAAAAGAGGGGACAGGGTTAAGCCCCAGCATTTT

J: TRBJ1-1
V: TRBV5-1
length: 14
D: TRBD1
size: few
CDR3: CASSFSDRGTEAFF
DNA: TGCGCCAGCAGCTTTTCGGACAGGGGCACTGAAGCTTTCTTT

J: TRBJ2-4
V: TRBV20-1
length: 17
D: TRBD2
size: .
CDR3: CSARVTSGGLAKNIQYF
DNA: TGCAGTGCTAGAGTGACTAGCGGGGGTCTAGCCAAAAACATTCAGTACTTC